This T cell receptor (beta chain) was sequenced during a study of blood T cell repertoires in COVID-19. Looking at the study overall: COVID-19 samples, acute and convalescent, were from the United States, Italy and Spain. From T cells, B-cell-depleted T cells, or PBMCs came the material, which was cDNA or gDNA.

In the authors' workflow: Researchers report that nucleated cell counts were estimated from reference gene primer amplification. Clones were read by immunoSEQ multiplex PCR, and TCRdb kept only the in-frame ones, dropping some. V and J calls and clone size are copied from that table; D and trimming were computed from the DNA. Of about 160,000 clones in the sample, about 80% are singletons; the top ten hold about 7.8%. The CDR3 is 15 residues long. Germline loops: CDR1 SGHTA, CDR2 FQGTGA. Trimming shortened V by 2 bases and J by 1 base, and 10 bases separated the two germline ends. The receptor was isolated from a man between 60 and 75 years old with acute or convalescent COVID-19. Material for sequencing was peripheral blood. The rearrangement joins TRBV7-3 to TRBJ2-3; TRBD2 is a possible D gene (5 bases). As DNA, the CDR3 is TGTGCCAGCAGCTTACGGGGATCTGGCACAGATACGCAGTATTTT. Protein product: CASSLRGSGTDTQYF.